The clone carrying this TCR beta chain was counted between two and nine times. What it recognizes is unknown. This sample was taken from a study of spatial heterogeneity in lung cancer. Study at large: Donation came from around 77 patients with untreated early-stage non-small cell lung cancer. Where they were available, follow-up PBMC samples were sequenced, at a median of about 25 months after resection.

TCRdb reanalysed the 5' RACE reads using MiXCR and keeps one entry per CDR3 protein. The data contain fewer than 100,000 distinct CDR3 sequences, approximately 19% of them singletons. CDR3 length equals 11 residues. V shed 8 bases and J shed 6 bases, with 7 bases lying between them. The germline gives CDR1 SGHAT, CDR2 FQNNGV. Time point indicated: blood at routine non-recurrence follow-up after resection. No cells were sorted before sequencing. The whole RNA sequenced was extracted from tumor, nontumor lung or frozen PBMC. Study conclusions and caveats: Expanded tumor TCRs that were ubiquitous appeared in blood more at resection than follow-up.

This chain joins TRBV11-2 and TRBJ2-2; tentative D call: TRBD1 (5 bases). The receptor was derived from a male donor with early-stage non-small cell lung cancer. The sequenced sample was PBMCs, obtained at follow-up. CDR3 sequence reads: CASPRAGELFF. The CDR3 bases are TGTGCCAGCCCCAGGGCCGGGGAGCTGTTTTTT.